Listed below are T cell receptor beta chains from one sample, sequenced in a study of breast tumors, draining lymph nodes, adjacent tissues. TCRdb redid the calling of the multiplex PCR reads with MiXCR, one entry per CDR3 protein. This sample has tens of thousands of distinct CDR3 sequences, with 23% found just once. Material: breast tumor tissue. These TCRs come from a female donor with breast cancer. Some clones in this sample may be carry-over from other donors' samples. CDR3s include the opening cysteine and the closing phenylalanine or tryptophan. Clone size is given for some rows only: seen once, a few or many times, or a class if the clone is expanded.

v_call: TRBV19
clone_size: many
j_call: TRBJ1-6
cdr3_aa: CASSQNAGTYNSPLHF

v_call: TRBV7-9
clone_size: many
j_call: TRBJ2-3
cdr3_aa: CASSLVASGSGTDTQYF

v_call: TRBV10-2
clone_size: .
j_call: TRBJ2-3
cdr3_aa: CASSVRVDTQYF

v_call: TRBV6-1
clone_size: many
j_call: TRBJ2-7
cdr3_aa: CASSRDLTYEQYF

v_call: TRBV6-1
clone_size: many
j_call: TRBJ2-5
cdr3_aa: CASSEGPTGEQETQYF

v_call: TRBV7-7
clone_size: few
j_call: TRBJ2-2
cdr3_aa: CASSPGPNTGELFF

v_call: TRBV27
clone_size: .
j_call: TRBJ2-1
cdr3_aa: CASSLEGNEQFF

v_call: TRBV28
clone_size: .
j_call: TRBJ2-7
cdr3_aa: CASSFWAIQREYEQYF

v_call: TRBV20-1
clone_size: .
j_call: TRBJ2-7
cdr3_aa: CSARGTSGRRQYF

v_call: TRBV9
clone_size: many
j_call: TRBJ2-7
cdr3_aa: CASSVETHEQYF

v_call: TRBV6-1
clone_size: .
j_call: TRBJ2-1
cdr3_aa: CASSVGEIEQFF

v_call: TRBV20-1
clone_size: .
j_call: TRBJ1-1
cdr3_aa: CSASPTMNTEAFF

v_call: TRBV19
clone_size: many
j_call: TRBJ2-6
cdr3_aa: CASSISVGRATGANVLTF

v_call: TRBV4-2
clone_size: .
j_call: TRBJ1-1
cdr3_aa: CASSQSWMNTEAFF

v_call: TRBV5-6
clone_size: .
j_call: TRBJ1-6
cdr3_aa: CASSLGDRVTPLHF

v_call: TRBV19
clone_size: many
j_call: TRBJ2-1
cdr3_aa: CASSIRTSGRSGNEQFF

v_call: TRBV19
clone_size: few
j_call: TRBJ1-5
cdr3_aa: CASSIRQGLYQPQHF

v_call: TRBV3-1
clone_size: .
j_call: TRBJ2-3
cdr3_aa: CANSLGTGYTDTQYF

v_call: TRBV19
clone_size: few
j_call: TRBJ2-1
cdr3_aa: CASSPQGRTYNEQFF

v_call: TRBV29-1
clone_size: .
j_call: TRBJ2-7
cdr3_aa: CSVEAPGAYEQYF

v_call: TRBV10-3
clone_size: once
j_call: TRBJ1-2
cdr3_aa: CAIFSTRGINYGYTF